This record concerns one TCR beta chain sequence. What it recognizes is unknown. This specimen belongs to a study of cytomegalovirus exposure and HLA in healthy donors. Whole-study findings and limits: Reports credit the classifier with highly specific, highly sensitive diagnosis of cytomegalovirus status.

CDR1 and CDR2 from the germline V gene are SGHTA and FQGNSA. The CDR3 has 17 amino acids. V trimming: 6 bases; J trimming: 5 bases; junction bases outside the gene matches: 14. From the roughly 120-subject validation cohort, which was separate from the roughly 700-subject first cohort, the donors were drawn. Clones were sequenced by immunoSEQ multiplex PCR, and TCRdb holds only the in-frame ones, with some missing. The data contain 150,000 to 180,000 clones, 85% to 90% of them singletons. The sequence was collected from a human donor in good health. Source material: PBMCs. The chain has TRBV7-2 and TRBJ2-7; 12 nucleotides match TRBD2. The CDR3 here is CASRAPRLAGGRDEQYF. The CDR3 DNA sequence: TGTGCCAGCAGAGCCCCTCGCCTAGCGGGAGGGCGGGACGAGCAGTACTTC.